What follows describes a single T cell receptor (beta chain). Its antigen is not identified. 5'RACE, which relied on constant-segment primers, yielded TCR alpha and TCR beta cDNA libraries carrying sample barcodes and UMIs. In TCRdb, the 5' RACE reads were re-called with MiXCR into one record per CDR3 protein. The sample holds around 510,000 distinct CDR3 sequences, about 22% seen once. The data belong to a study of T-cell memory formation after mild COVID-19. Findings and limits, study-wide: There was a balanced CD4/CD8 profile in clones contracting day 15 to 85, and later expanders leaned CD4+.

Trimming cost V 5 bases and J 0 bases, with 14 bases left between them. Germline V gene data show CDR1 as SGHVS and CDR2 as FNYEAQ. The CDR3 runs 16 residues. The receptor's source is an adult woman who had mild COVID-19 (a few samples of this study predate the infection). Cell type and time point are not known. The specimen sequenced was PBMCs or a T cell subset sorted from them (not recorded which). The chain carries TRBV7-6 and TRBJ2-1; tentative D call: TRBD2 (6 bases). CDR3 loop: CASSLLGGYSYNEQFF. In DNA form, the CDR3 reads TGTGCCAGCAGCCTGCTTGGGGGGTACTCCTACAATGAGCAGTTCTTC.